This T cell receptor beta chain was found in a study of control samples from healthy donors and cancer patients. CDR3 length: 14 amino acids. CDR1 is SEHNR and CDR2 is FQNEAQ in the germline V gene (reference sequence). The trim removed 6 bases at V and 1 base at J, leaving 2 bases unmatched. Clones were read by immunoSEQ multiplex PCR, and TCRdb kept only the in-frame ones, dropping some. The table has 120,000 to 150,000 clones, 90% to 95% seen once. The origin of this receptor is a man between 18 and 29 years old in good health. The chain is built from TRBV7-9 and TRBJ2-3, with 9 bases identical to TRBD2. The sample was blood. In DNA form, the CDR3 reads TGTGCCAGCAGTTCTAGCGGGGGCACAGATACGCAGTATTTT. This translates into CASSSSGGTDTQYF.